Listed here are 17 T cell receptor beta chains from one sample, sequenced in a study of blood T cell repertoires in COVID-19. Profiling relied on immunoSEQ multiplex PCR, and the TCRdb table lists in-frame clones only, not all of them. The data show around 270,000 clones, over 75% seen once. The specimen was peripheral blood. These receptors came from a human donor with COVID-19, enrolled during active disease. The donor label of this sample is uncertain.

The rearrangement links TRBV19 to TRBJ1-5; TRBD1 might be the D (6 bases). The germline V and J ends were trimmed by 3 bases and 5 bases, with 14 bases remaining between them. This CDR3 comprises 15 residues. CDR1 LNHDA and CDR2 SQIVND come from the germline V gene (reference sequence). CDR3 in DNA: TGTGCCAGTAGTATGAGGCAGGGGAGTGATCAGCCCCAGCATTTT. Encoded protein: CASSMRQGSDQPQHF.

The chain employs TRBV30 and TRBJ1-6, with TRBD1 as a possible D gene (5 bases). The V and J ends lost 3 bases and 9 bases respectively, with 12 bases between them. The CDR3 sequence is 13 residues long. Germline CDR1 and CDR2: GTSNPN and SVGIG (reference sequence). CDR3 sequence (DNA): TGTGCCTGGAGGGAGGGCACAGGTTCACCCCTCCACTTT. Its translation is CAWREGTGSPLHF.

The chain joins TRBV6-5 to TRBJ2-1; 7 nucleotides align to TRBD2. The V and J ends lost 0 bases and 4 bases, in that order; junction bases with no gene match: 3. The CDR3 covers 15 residues. CDR1 and CDR2 from the germline V gene are MNHEY and SVGAGI. The CDR3 coding sequence is TGTGCCAGCAGTTACTCATCTAGCGGATACAATGAGCAGTTCTTC. It encodes CASSYSSSGYNEQFF.

Written as DNA, the CDR3 is TGTGCCAGCAGGGAGCGGGAGATCGACAATGAGCAGTTCTTC. The encoded protein is CASREREIDNEQFF. The V and J genes are TRBV2 and TRBJ2-1; TRBD2 matches at 8 bases. This CDR3 is 14 amino acids long. The germline CDR1 and CDR2 sequences are SNHLY and FYNNEI. With V trimmed by 6 bases and J by 5 bases, 6 bases remained unmatched.

DNA for the CDR3: TGTGCCAGCAGCGGGGGACAGGCGAACACTGAAGCTTTCTTT. Its protein is CASSGGQANTEAFF. The genes are TRBV11-3 and TRBJ1-1; 8 bases line up with TRBD1. CDR1 is SGHNT, CDR2 YENEEA, per germline. The CDR3 sequence is 14 residues long. V lost 5 bases to trimming and J lost 1 base; unmatched junction nucleotides: 3.

The genes are TRBV19 and TRBJ1-1, with a tentative D call TRBD1 (6 bases). CDR1 is LNHDA and CDR2 is SQIVND in the germline V gene (reference sequence). The ends were cut back, 6 bases at V and 3 bases at J, with 14 bases in the middle. This CDR3 has 14 amino acids. The CDR3 loop is CASSLTGSYTEAFF. The CDR3 coding sequence is TGTGCCAGTAGCCTTACAGGGTCATACACTGAAGCTTTCTTT.

The chain uses TRBV7-2 and TRBJ2-7; 9 bases align to TRBD2. Losses at the gene ends were 5 bases for V and 3 bases for J; bases not matched to a gene: 5. Germline CDR1 is SGHTA and CDR2 is FQGNSA. The CDR3 covers 14 residues. The CDR3 reads CASSQLLAGYEQYF. CDR3 DNA: TGTGCCAGCAGCCAGCTACTAGCGGGCTACGAGCAGTACTTC.

This clone occurred once. The chain employs TRBV10-3 and TRBJ1-1; unclear D gene. Per the germline V gene, CDR1 is ENHRY and CDR2 is SYGVKD. The V end lost 2 bases, the J end lost 7 bases, and 11 bases lay between the germline ends. CDR3 length: 13 amino acids. DNA for the CDR3: TGTGCCATCAGTGAGGTCCGGGGTAGTGAAGCTTTCTTT. Encoded protein: CAISEVRGSEAFF.

The chain has TRBV19 and TRBJ1-5, with 7 bases fitting TRBD1. CDR1 and CDR2 from the germline V gene are LNHDA and SQIVND (reference sequence). The junction had 5 bases not matched to a gene; V was cut back by 3 bases and J by 3 bases. This CDR3 has 15 residues. The CDR3 here is CASSIGTEFNQPQHF. CDR3 coding DNA: TGTGCCAGTAGTATCGGGACAGAGTTCAATCAGCCCCAGCATTTT.

The V gene is TRBV11-3, the J gene TRBJ2-1; 14 bases are shared with TRBD2. V dropped 4 bases and J dropped 12; count of bases not matched to a gene: 5. The CDR3 covers 14 residues. Germline V lookup: CDR1 SGHNT, CDR2 YENEEA. In nucleotides, the CDR3 is TGTGCCAGCAGCTCGGGACTAGCGGGAGTGGGGCAGTTCTTC. It yields the protein CASSSGLAGVGQFF.

V is TRBV7-9 and J is TRBJ1-1; 10 bases are a match to TRBD1. Germline V lookup: CDR1 SEHNR, CDR2 FQNEAQ (reference sequence). The CDR3 loop spans 16 amino acids. J gave up 1 base and V 3 bases, and 5 bases lay outside the gene matches. Here the CDR3 DNA reads TGTGCCAGCAGCTTCCCGACAGGGGGCGGGAACACTGAAGCTTTCTTT. Translation gives CASSFPTGGGNTEAFF.

The genes are TRBV5-6 and TRBJ2-5, with TRBD2 matching 10 bases. V was clipped by 2 bases and J by 9 bases; unmatched bases: 4. CDR1 SGHDT and CDR2 YYEEEE come from the germline V gene. This CDR3 is 13 amino acids long. DNA of the CDR3: TGTGCCAGCAGCTTTCTAGCGGGAGATCCCCAGTACTTC. Translating gives CASSFLAGDPQYF. The full variable domain, its missing parts supplied by reference TRBV5-6 and TRBJ2-5, is DAGVTQSPTHLIKTRGQQVTLRCSPKSGHDTVSWYQQALGQGPQFIFQYYEEEERQRGNFPDRFSGHQFPNYSSELNVNALLLGDSALYLCASSFLAGDPQYFGPGTRLLVL.

The chain employs TRBV2 and TRBJ2-3; D is perhaps TRBD2 (6 bases). V was cut by 8 bases and J by 1 base, with 10 bases left in between. Germline V gene data show CDR1 as SNHLY and CDR2 as FYNNEI. This CDR3 has 13 amino acids. The CDR3 sequence: CASRGFRTDTQYF. The CDR3 DNA reads TGTGCCAGCCGGGGGTTCCGCACAGATACGCAGTATTTT.

The chain joins TRBV5-4 to TRBJ1-2; D remains unclear. Trimming took off 2 bases at V and 1 base at J, with 6 bases between the two ends. Per germline, CDR1 SGHNT and CDR2 YYREEE (reference sequence). The CDR3 is 13 amino acids. CDR3 region: CASSFEDNYGYTF. DNA of the CDR3: TGTGCCAGCAGCTTCGAGGATAACTATGGCTACACCTTC.

This chain links TRBV5-1 with TRBJ1-1; unclear D gene. The CDR3 covers 14 residues. Germline CDR1 SGHRS, CDR2 YFSETQ. Between the trimmed V and J ends, which lost 0 bases and 0 bases, there was a span of 6 bases. The CDR3 reads CASSLERVNTEAFF. In DNA form, the CDR3 reads TGCGCCAGCAGCTTGGAGAGGGTGAACACTGAAGCTTTCTTT.

The sample holds one count of this clone. One junction end disagrees with the germline gene, perhaps due to a read error. The rearrangement links TRBV7-2 to TRBJ2-7, with unresolved D. The V gene's germline CDR1 is SGHTA and CDR2 FQGNSA. This CDR3 region has 16 residues. The CDR3 region has the DNA TGTGCCAGCAGCCCGGTCCAGGCCTTAAGCTCCTACGAGCAGTATTTC. Translation: CASSPVQALSSYEQYF.

The rearrangement joins TRBV27 to TRBJ2-5, with D possibly being TRBD2 (6 bases). V was pared by 4 bases and J by 5 bases, with 23 bases between. The CDR3 runs 17 residues. Germline CDR1 and CDR2: MNHEY and SMNVEV (reference sequence). CDR3 sequence: CASSSALGRGFRETQYF. CDR3 coding DNA: TGTGCCAGCAGTTCTGCCCTCGGGAGAGGGTTTCGGGAGACCCAGTACTTC.